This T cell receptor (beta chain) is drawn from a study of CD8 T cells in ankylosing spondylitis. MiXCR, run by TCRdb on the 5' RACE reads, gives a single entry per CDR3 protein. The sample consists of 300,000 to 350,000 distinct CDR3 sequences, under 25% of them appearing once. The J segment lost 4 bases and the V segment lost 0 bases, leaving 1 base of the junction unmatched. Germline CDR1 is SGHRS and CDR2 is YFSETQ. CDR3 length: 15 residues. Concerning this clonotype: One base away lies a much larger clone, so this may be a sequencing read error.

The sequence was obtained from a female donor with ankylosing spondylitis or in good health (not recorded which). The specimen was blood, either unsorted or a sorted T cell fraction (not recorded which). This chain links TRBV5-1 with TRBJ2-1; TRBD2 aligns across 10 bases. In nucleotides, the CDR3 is TGCGCCAGCAGCTTGGGAGCGGGAGGGTACAATGAGCAGTTCTTC. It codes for CASSLGAGGYNEQFF.